This T cell receptor beta chain originates from a study of T cell therapy after organ transplantation. Time point: 4-8 weeks after completion of therapy. As regards this clone: Antigen: not known.

Generated by immunoSEQ multiplex PCR, the TCRdb table keeps only in-frame clones and is missing some. The sample has about 19,000 clones, roughly four fifths seen once. There are 15 residues in the CDR3. Germline lookup yields CDR1 SGHAT and CDR2 FQNNGV. V lost 0 bases and J lost 1, with 7 bases in between. The clonotype originates from a human patient who had received a solid organ transplant and had CMV disease. Some T cells may have come from the graft donor. The starting material was CD8+ T cells from blood, obtained after autologous CMV-specific T cell therapy. V gene TRBV11-2 combines with J gene TRBJ1-5; the D is unclear. CDR3: CASSLDPGSNQPQHF. The CDR3 DNA sequence: TGTGCCAGCAGCTTAGATCCGGGAAGCAATCAGCCCCAGCATTTT.